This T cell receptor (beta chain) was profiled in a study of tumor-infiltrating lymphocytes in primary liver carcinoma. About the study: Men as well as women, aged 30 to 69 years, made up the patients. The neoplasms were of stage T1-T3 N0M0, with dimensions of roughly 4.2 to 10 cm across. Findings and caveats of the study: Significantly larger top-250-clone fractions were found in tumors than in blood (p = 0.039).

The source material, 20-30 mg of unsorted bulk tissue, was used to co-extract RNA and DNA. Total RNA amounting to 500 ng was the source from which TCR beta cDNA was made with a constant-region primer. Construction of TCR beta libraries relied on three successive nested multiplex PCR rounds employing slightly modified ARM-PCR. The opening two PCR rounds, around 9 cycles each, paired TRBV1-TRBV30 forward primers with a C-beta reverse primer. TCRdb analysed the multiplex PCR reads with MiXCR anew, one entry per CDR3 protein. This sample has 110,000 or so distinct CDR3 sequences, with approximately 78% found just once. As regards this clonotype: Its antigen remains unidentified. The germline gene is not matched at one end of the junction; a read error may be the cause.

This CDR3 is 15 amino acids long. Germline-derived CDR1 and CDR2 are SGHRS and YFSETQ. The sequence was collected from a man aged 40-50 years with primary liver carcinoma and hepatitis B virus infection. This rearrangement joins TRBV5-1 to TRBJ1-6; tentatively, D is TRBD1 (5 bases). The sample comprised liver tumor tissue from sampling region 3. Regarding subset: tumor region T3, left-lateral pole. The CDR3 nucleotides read TGCGCCAGCAGCCCGGGAGAGGGGAATAACTCACCCCTCCACTTT. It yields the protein CASSPGEGNNSPLHF.